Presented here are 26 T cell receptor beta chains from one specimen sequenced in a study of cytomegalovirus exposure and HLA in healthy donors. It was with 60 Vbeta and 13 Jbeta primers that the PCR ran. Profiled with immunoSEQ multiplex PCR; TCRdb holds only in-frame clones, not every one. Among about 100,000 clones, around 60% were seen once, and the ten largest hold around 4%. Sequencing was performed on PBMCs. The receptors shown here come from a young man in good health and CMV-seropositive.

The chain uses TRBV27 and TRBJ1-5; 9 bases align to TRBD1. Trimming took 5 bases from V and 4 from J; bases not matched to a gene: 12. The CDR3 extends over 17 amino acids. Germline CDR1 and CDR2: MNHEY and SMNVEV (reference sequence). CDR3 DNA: TGTGCCAGCAGTCTCTACTTTACAGGGGGCTTAAATCAGCCCCAGCATTTT. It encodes CASSLYFTGGLNQPQHF.

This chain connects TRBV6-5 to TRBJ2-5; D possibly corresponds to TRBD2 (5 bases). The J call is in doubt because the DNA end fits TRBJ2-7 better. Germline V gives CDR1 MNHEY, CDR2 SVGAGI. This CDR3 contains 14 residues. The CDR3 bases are TGTGCCAGCAGTCGGGGTGCCGGCCTTTACGAGCAGTACTTC. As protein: CASSRGAGLYEQYF.

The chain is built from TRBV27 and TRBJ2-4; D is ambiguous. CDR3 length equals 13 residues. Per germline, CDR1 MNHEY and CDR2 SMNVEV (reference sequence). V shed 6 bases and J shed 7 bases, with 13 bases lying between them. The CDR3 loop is CASSRPNSNIQYF. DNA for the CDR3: TGTGCCAGCAGCCGCCCCAACAGTAACATTCAGTACTTC.

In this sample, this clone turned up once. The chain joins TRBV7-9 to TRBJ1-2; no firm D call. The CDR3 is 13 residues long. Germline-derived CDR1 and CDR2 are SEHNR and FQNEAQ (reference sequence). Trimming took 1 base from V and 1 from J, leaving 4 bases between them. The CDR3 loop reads CASSLVNNYGYTF. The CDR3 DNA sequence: TGTGCCAGCAGCTTAGTCAATAACTATGGCTACACCTTC.

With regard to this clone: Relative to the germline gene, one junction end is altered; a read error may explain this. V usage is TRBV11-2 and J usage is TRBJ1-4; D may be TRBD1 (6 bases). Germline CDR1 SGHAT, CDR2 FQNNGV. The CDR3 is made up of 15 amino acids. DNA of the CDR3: TGTGCCAGCAGCATAGACACAGGGAATAATGAAAAACTGTTTTTT. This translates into CASSIDTGNNEKLFF.

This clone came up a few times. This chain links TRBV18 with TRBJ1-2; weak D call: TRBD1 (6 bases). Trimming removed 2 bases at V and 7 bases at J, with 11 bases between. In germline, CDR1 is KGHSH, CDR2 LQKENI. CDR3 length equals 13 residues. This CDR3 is CASSPGQTLGYTF. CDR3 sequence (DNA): TGTGCCAGCTCACCAGGACAGACTCTTGGCTACACCTTC.

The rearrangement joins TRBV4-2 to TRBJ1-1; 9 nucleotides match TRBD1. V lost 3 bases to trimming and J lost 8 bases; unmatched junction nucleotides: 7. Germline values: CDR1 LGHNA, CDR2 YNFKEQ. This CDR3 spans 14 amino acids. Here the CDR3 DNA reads TGTGCCAGCAGCCAGTTACAGGGGGCGAGGGAAGCTTTCTTT. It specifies CASSQLQGAREAFF.

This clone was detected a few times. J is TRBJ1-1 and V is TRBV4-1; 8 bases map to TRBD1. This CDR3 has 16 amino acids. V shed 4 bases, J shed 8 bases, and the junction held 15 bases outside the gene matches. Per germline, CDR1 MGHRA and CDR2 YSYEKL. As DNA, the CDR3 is TGCGCCAGCAGCCGCCCCGGGACAGGCGCCTCGAGGGAAGCTTTCTTT. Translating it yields CASSRPGTGASREAFF.

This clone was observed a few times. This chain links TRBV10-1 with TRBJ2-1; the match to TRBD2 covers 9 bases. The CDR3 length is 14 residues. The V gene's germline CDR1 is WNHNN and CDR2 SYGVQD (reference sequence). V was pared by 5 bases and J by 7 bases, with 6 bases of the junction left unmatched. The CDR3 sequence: CASSNRGGGNEQFF. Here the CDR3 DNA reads TGCGCCAGCAGTAACCGCGGGGGGGGGAATGAGCAGTTCTTC.

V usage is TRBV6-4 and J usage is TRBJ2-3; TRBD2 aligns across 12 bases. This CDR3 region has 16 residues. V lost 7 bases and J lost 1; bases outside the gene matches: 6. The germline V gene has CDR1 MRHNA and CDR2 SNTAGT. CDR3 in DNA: TGTGCCAGCATTAGACTAGCGGGGGTACGCACAGATACGCAGTATTTT. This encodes CASIRLAGVRTDTQYF.

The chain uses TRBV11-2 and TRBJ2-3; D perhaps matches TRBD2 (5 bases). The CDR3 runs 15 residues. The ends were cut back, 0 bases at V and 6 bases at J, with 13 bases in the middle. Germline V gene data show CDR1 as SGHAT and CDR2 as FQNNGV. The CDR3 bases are TGTGCCAGCAGCTTAGATACGGTCCGGACTGATACGCAGTATTTT. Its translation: CASSLDTVRTDTQYF.

As DNA, the CDR3 is TGTGCCAGCTCGGAGGGGCTAGCGGGGGGGCCCTACGAGCAGTACTTC. Its protein product is CASSEGLAGGPYEQYF. The chain carries TRBV2 and TRBJ2-5; 12 positions match TRBD2. Matching the DNA end better, TRBJ2-7 makes the J call doubtful. The CDR3 is 16 amino acids. Per the germline V gene, CDR1 is SNHLY and CDR2 is FYNNEI.

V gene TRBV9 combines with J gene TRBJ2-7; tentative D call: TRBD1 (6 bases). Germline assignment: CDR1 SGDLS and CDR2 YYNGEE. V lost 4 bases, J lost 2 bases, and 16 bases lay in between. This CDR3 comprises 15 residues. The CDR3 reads CASSPQLQGPYEQYF. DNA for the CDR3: TGTGCCAGCAGCCCCCAGCTCCAGGGGCCCTACGAGCAGTACTTC.

CDR3 sequence: CASSTGSGYEQYF. The CDR3 DNA is TGCGCCAGCAGTACAGGCTCCGGATACGAGCAGTACTTC. This sequence joins TRBV10-1 and TRBJ2-7, with D tentatively TRBD1 (5 bases). The V gene lost 5 bases and the J gene lost 4 bases, with 12 bases spanning the gap. This CDR3 comprises 13 residues. CDR1 is WNHNN and CDR2 is SYGVQD in the germline V gene (reference sequence).

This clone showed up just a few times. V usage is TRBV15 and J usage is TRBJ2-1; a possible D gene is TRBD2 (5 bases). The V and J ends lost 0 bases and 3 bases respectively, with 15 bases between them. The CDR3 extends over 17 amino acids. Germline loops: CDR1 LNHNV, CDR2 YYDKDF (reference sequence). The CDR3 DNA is TGTGCCACCAGCAGAGATGGCGCTAACGGGATCTACAATGAGCAGTTCTTC. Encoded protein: CATSRDGANGIYNEQFF. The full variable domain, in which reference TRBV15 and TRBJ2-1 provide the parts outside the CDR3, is DAMVIQNPRYQVTQFGKPVTLSCSQTLNHNVMYWYQQKSSQAPKLLFHYYDKDFNNEADTPDNFQSRRPNTSFCFLDIRSPGLGDTAMYLCATSRDGANGIYNEQFFGPGTRLTVL.

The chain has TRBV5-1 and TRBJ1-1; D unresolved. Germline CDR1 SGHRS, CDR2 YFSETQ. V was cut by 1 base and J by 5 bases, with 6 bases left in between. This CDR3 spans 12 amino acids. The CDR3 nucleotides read TGCGCCAGCAGCTTGTCACAGACTGAAGCTTTCTTT. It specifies CASSLSQTEAFF.

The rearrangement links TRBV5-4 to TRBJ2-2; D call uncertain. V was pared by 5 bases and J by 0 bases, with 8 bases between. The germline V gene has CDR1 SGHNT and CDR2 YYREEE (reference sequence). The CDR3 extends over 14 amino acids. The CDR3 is CASRPGSNTGELFF. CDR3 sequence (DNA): TGTGCCAGCAGGCCCGGTTCGAACACCGGGGAGCTGTTTTTT.

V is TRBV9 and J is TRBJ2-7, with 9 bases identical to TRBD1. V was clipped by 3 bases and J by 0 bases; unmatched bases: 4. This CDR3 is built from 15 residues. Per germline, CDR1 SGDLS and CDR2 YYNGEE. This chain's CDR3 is CASSAGTGSSYEQYF. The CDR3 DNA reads TGTGCCAGCAGCGCCGGGACAGGGAGCTCCTACGAGCAGTACTTC.

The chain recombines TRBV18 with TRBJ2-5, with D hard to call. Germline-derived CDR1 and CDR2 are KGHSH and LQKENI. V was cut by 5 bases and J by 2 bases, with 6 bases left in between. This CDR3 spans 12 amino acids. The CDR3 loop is CASSSRQETQYF. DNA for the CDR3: TGTGCCAGCTCATCCAGACAAGAGACCCAGTACTTC.

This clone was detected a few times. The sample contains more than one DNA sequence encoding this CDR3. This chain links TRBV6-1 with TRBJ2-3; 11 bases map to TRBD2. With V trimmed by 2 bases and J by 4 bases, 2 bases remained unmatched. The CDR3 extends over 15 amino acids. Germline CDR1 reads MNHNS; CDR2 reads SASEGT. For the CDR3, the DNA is TGTGCCAGCAGTGAACTAGCGGGGGGCCCAGATACGCAGTATTTT. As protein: CASSELAGGPDTQYF.

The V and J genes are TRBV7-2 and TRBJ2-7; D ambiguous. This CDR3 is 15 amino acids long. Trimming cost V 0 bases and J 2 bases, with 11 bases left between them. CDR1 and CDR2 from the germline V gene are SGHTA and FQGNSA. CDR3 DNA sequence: TGTGCCAGCAGCTTAGCAAGTTTTTCAGCCTACGAGCAGTACTTC. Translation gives CASSLASFSAYEQYF.

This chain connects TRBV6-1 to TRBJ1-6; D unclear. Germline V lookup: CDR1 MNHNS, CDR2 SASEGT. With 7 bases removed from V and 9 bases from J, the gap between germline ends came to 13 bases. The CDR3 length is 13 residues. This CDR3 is CASMVGEGSPLHF. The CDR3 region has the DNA TGTGCCAGCATGGTGGGTGAGGGTTCACCCCTCCACTTT.

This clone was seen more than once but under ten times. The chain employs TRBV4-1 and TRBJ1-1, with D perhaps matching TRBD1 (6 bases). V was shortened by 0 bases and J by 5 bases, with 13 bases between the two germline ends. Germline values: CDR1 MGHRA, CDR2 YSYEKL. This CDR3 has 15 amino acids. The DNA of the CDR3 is TGCGCCAGCAGCCAAGAGGGGACATCTCGGACTGAAGCTTTCTTT. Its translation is CASSQEGTSRTEAFF.

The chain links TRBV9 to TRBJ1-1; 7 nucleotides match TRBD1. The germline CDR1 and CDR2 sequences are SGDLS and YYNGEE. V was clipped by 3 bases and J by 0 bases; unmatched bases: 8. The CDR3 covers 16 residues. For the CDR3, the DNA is TGTGCCAGCAGCGCTTCATTGACAGGGATGAACACTGAAGCTTTCTTT. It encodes CASSASLTGMNTEAFF.

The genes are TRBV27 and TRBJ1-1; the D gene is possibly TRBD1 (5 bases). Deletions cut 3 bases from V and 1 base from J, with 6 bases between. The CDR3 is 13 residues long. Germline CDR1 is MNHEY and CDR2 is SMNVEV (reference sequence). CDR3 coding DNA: TGTGCCAGCAGTTTCGGGGGGAACACTGAAGCTTTCTTT. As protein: CASSFGGNTEAFF.

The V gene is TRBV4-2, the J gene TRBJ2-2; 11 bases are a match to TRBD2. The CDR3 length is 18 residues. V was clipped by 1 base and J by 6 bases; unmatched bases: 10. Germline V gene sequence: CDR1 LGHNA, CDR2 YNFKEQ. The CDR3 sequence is CASSQASLAGGWSGELFF. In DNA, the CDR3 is TGTGCCAGCAGCCAAGCCAGCCTAGCGGGGGGTTGGTCCGGGGAGCTGTTTTTT.